This T cell receptor (beta chain) was retrieved from a study of blood T cell repertoires in COVID-19. Study in general: Sources were T cells, B-cell-depleted T cells, or PBMCs; the material itself was cDNA or gDNA.

Sequenced by immunoSEQ multiplex PCR; TCRdb stores in-frame clones only, minus some. The repertoire holds approximately 52,000 clones, with 75% to 95% as singletons. CDR3 length equals 12 residues. Trimming cost V 5 bases and J 5 bases, with 7 bases left between them. Per the germline V gene, CDR1 is SGHAT and CDR2 is FQDESV (reference sequence). This receptor was identified in a man in his fifties with acute or convalescent COVID-19. The specimen sequenced was peripheral blood. The V gene is TRBV11-1, the J gene TRBJ2-1; D gene unclear. The CDR3 sequence: CASSLVNNEQFF. CDR3 nucleotides: TGTGCCAGCAGCCTCGTTAACAATGAGCAGTTCTTC. Drawing the rest from reference TRBV11-1 and TRBJ2-1, the complete variable domain is EAEVAQSPRYKITEKSQAVAFWCDPISGHATLYWYRQILGQGPELLVQFQDESVVDDSQLPKDRFSAERLKGVDSTLKIQPAELGDSAMYLCASSLVNNEQFFGPGTRLTVL.